The sequence of this TCR beta chain was determined in a study of a mutant IDH1 vaccine in newly diagnosed glioma. Study as a whole: Treated patients were roughly 62% male, roughly 40% female, mean age around 40 years.

This table comes from immunoSEQ multiplex PCR, and its TCRdb copy is limited to in-frame clones, with some not included. The table shows roughly 39,000 clones, with about four fifths occurring only once. With V trimmed by 5 bases and J by 4 bases, 7 bases remained unmatched. The length of the CDR3 is 15 residues. Germline loops: CDR1 SEHNR, CDR2 FQNEAQ (reference sequence). Time point defined: week 5, during vaccination. Vaccinated patients received 300 ug of mutant IDH1 20-mer peptide per dose, with topical imiquimod. Each tumor in the donors was a new WHO grade 3 or 4 astrocytoma, IDH1-mutant and ATRX-lost. Study results and caveats: Seemingly, pseudoprogression had no relation to changes in the top peripheral T cell clonotypes.

In the case of this clone: What it binds is not known.

This TCR was sampled from a man aged 40-50 years with glioma. Sequencing used PBMCs, obtained from a glioma patient whose treatment included an IDH1 peptide vaccine. The chain employs TRBV7-9 and TRBJ1-4; 7 positions agree with TRBD1. In DNA form, the CDR3 reads TGTGCCAGCAGCCCCGGGACAGCTGTTAATGAAAAACTGTTTTTT. It is translated as CASSPGTAVNEKLFF.